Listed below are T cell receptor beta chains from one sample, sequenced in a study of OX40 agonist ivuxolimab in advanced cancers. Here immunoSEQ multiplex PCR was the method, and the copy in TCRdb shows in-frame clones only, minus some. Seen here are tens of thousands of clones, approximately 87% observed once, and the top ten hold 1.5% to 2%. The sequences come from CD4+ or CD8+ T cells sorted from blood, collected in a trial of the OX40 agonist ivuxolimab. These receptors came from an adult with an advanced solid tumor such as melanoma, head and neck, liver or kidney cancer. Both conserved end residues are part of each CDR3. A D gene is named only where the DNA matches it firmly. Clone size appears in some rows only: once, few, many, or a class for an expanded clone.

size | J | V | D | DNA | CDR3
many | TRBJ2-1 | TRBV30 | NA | TGTGCCTGGAGTAGAGGGGGAGGGGACAATGAGCAGTTCTTC | CAWSRGGGDNEQFF
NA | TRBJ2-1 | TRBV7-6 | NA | TGTGCCAGCAGCTCCCAAGGGCCTTCCGGGGGATACAATGAGCAGTTCTTC | CASSSQGPSGGYNEQFF
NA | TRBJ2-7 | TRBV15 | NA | TGTGCCACCAGCAGACGCGGCCTTGGAAACTTCAACTACGAGCAGTACTTC | CATSRRGLGNFNYEQYF
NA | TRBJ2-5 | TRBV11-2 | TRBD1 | TGTGCCAGCAGCTTGGGACAGGTGTGGGAGACCCAGTACTTC | CASSLGQVWETQYF
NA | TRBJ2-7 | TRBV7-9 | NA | TGTGCCAGCAGCCCCGCCTGGGGAGGTCTCTCCTACGAGCAGTACTTC | CASSPAWGGLSYEQYF
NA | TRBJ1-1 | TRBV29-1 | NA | TGCAGCGTTCGCCAGGGGACTGAAGCTTTCTTT | CSVRQGTEAFF
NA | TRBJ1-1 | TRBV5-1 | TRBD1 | TGCGCCAGCAGCCCCGACAGGGGTCACACTGAAGCTTTCTTT | CASSPDRGHTEAFF
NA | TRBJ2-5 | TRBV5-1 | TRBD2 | TGCGCCAGCAGCTTGGCTAGCGGGGGGGGAGAGACCCAGTACTTC | CASSLASGGGETQYF
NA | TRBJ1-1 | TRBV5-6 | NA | TGTGCCAGCAGCTTCGGGCCGCCGAAGGACACTGAAGCTTTCTTT | CASSFGPPKDTEAFF
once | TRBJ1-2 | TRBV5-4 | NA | TGTGCCAGCAGCCCGTCGGACTATGGCTACACCTTC | CASSPSDYGYTF
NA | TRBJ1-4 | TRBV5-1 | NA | TGCGCCAGCAGCTTGGGGGAAGGAGTAGTTGAAAAACTGTTTTTT | CASSLGEGVVEKLFF
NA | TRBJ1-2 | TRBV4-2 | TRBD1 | TGTGCCAGCAGCCAGGGCTCCGGGACAGGGAAAAACTATGGCTACACCTTC | CASSQGSGTGKNYGYTF
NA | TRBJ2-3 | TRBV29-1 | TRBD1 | TGCAGCGCCGAGGGGGACAGTCCAGATACGCAGTATTTT | CSAEGDSPDTQYF
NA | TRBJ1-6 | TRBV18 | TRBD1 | TGTGCCAGCTCAAAGACAGGGGTTCGGAATTCACCCCTCCACTTT | CASSKTGVRNSPLHF
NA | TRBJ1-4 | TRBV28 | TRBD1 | TGTGCCAGCAGTTTAAGTGACAGGGTGGCTGAAAAACTGTTTTTT | CASSLSDRVAEKLFF
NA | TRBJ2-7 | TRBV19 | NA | TGTGCCAGTAGCGGTTTAGGGGCCTACGAGCAGTACTTC | CASSGLGAYEQYF
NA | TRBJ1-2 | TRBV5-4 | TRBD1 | TGTGCCAGCAGCCGCGGTGGACAGGGCGGGTATGGCTACACCTTC | CASSRGGQGGYGYTF
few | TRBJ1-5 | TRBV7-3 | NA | TGTGCCAGCAGTACAGGGCCCAATCAGCCCCAGCATTTT | CASSTGPNQPQHF
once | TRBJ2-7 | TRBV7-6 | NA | TGTGCCAGCAGCCGAGGGGACTACGAGCAGTACTTC | CASSRGDYEQYF
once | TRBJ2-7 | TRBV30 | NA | TGTGCCTGGAGTGTCCCTGGTGTACCCGCGCAGTACTTC | CAWSVPGVPAQYF
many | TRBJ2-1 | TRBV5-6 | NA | TGTGCCAGCAGCTCCGGGGCTAACCCATTCCATGAGCAGTTCTTC | CASSSGANPFHEQFF
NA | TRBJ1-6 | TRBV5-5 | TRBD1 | TGTGCCAGCAGCTTTAGGGACAGTTTCAATTCACCCCTCCACTTT | CASSFRDSFNSPLHF
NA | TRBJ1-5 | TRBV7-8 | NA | TGTGCCAGCAGCTTGGCGGTATCTAGCAATCAGCCCCAGCATTTT | CASSLAVSSNQPQHF
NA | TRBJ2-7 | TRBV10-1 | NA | TGCGCCATGCCCTCCCCGGCCTACGAGCAGTACTTC | CAMPSPAYEQYF
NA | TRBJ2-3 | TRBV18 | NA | TGTGCCAGCTCAAGCGGCGTCACGGGCACAGATACGCAGTATTTT | CASSSGVTGTDTQYF
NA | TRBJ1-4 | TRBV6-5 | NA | TGTGCCAGCAGTACGAACTCGCCAACTAATGAAAAACTGTTTTTT | CASSTNSPTNEKLFF
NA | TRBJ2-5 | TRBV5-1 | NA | TGCGCCAGCAGCTTGGGAGGCGGAGAGACCCAGTACTTC | CASSLGGGETQYF
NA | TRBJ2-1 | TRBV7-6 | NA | TGTGCCAGCAGCTCAGAGCCTGCGAGTGAGCAGTTCTTC | CASSSEPASEQFF
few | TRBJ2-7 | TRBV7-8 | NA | TGTGCCAGCAGCTCGTCCCCCTTCTCCTACGAGCAGTACTTC | CASSSSPFSYEQYF
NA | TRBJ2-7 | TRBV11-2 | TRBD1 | TGTGCCAGCAGCTTAGGGACAGGGGCGTACTTC | CASSLGTGAYF
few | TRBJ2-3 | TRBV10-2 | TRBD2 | TGCGCCAGCAGTGAGTCAGCGGGGGGCGCTGGCGCAGATACGCAGTATTTT | CASSESAGGAGADTQYF
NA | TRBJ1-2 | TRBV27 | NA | TGTGCCAGCAGTCCGAGGGGGGGGCCTAACTATGGCTACACCTTC | CASSPRGGPNYGYTF
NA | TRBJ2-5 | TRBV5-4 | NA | TGTGCCAGCACCCCCCAAGTAGGTCAGGAGACCCAGTACTTC | CASTPQVGQETQYF
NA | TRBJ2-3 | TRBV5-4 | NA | TGTGCCAGCAGCGTTGAGCCAGATACGCAGTATTTT | CASSVEPDTQYF
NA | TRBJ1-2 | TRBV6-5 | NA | TGTGCCAGCAGTTACACCAACTGGGGTCCGGATGGCTACACCTTC | CASSYTNWGPDGYTF
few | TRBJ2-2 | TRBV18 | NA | TGTGCCAGCTCACCACCCGGGACTTCGAACACCGGGGAGCTGTTTTTT | CASSPPGTSNTGELFF
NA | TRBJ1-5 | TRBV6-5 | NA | TGTGCCAGCAGTTACACCGGGGACACTCATCAGCCCCAGCATTTT | CASSYTGDTHQPQHF
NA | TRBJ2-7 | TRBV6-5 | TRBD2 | TGTGCCAGCAGTCTCCAACCTAGCGGAACGGGTGAGCAGTACTTC | CASSLQPSGTGEQYF
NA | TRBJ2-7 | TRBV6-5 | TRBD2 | TGTGCCAGCACTCCTAGCGGGGGCTACGAGCAGTACTTC | CASTPSGGYEQYF
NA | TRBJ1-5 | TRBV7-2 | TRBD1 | TGTGCCAGCAGAAAAACCGGGACAGGGGTTCAGCCCCAGCATTTT | CASRKTGTGVQPQHF
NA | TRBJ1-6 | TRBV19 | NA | TGTGCCAGTAGTACAGACAGTTATCGCTCACCCCTCCACTTT | CASSTDSYRSPLHF
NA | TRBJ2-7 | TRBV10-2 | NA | TGCGCCAGCAGTGAGTCCCTTTCCGGGGGTGAGCAGTACTTC | CASSESLSGGEQYF
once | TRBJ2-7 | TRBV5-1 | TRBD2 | TGCGCCAGCAGGTGGCGGGGGGATACCTACGAGCAGTACTTC | CASRWRGDTYEQYF
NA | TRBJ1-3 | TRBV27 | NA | TGTGCCAGCAGTTTATCGGACACGGGGGAAACCATATATTTT | CASSLSDTGETIYF
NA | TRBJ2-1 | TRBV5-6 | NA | TGTGCCAGCAGATACCACAATGAGCAGTTCTTC | CASRYHNEQFF
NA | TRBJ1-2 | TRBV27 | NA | TGTGCCAGCAGTTCCGATTACAGGGCACATGGCTACACCTTC | CASSSDYRAHGYTF
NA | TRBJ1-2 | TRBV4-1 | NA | TGCGCCAGCAGCCAAGATGCCAGGGTGGGGAGGGGTGGCTACACCTTC | CASSQDARVGRGGYTF
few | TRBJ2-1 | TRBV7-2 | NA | TGTGCCAGCAGCGTAACTTCCCGGGACGTCTACAATGAGCAGTTCTTC | CASSVTSRDVYNEQFF